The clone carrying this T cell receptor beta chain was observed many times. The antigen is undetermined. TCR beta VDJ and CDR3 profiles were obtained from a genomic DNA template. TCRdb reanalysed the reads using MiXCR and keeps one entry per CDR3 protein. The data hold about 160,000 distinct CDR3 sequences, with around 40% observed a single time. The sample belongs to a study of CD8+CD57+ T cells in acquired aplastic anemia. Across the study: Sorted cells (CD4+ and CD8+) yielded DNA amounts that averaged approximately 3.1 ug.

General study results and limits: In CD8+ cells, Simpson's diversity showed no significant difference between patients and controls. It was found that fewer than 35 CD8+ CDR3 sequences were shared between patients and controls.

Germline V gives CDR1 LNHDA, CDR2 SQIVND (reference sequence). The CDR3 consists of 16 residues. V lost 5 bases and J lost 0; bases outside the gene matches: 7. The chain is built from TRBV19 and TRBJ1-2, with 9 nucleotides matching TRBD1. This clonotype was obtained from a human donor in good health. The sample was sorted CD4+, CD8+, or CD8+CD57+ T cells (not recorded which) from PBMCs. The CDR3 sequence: CASSPGTGSTNYGYTF. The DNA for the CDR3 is TGTGCCAGTAGTCCCGGGACAGGGTCCACTAACTATGGCTACACCTTC.